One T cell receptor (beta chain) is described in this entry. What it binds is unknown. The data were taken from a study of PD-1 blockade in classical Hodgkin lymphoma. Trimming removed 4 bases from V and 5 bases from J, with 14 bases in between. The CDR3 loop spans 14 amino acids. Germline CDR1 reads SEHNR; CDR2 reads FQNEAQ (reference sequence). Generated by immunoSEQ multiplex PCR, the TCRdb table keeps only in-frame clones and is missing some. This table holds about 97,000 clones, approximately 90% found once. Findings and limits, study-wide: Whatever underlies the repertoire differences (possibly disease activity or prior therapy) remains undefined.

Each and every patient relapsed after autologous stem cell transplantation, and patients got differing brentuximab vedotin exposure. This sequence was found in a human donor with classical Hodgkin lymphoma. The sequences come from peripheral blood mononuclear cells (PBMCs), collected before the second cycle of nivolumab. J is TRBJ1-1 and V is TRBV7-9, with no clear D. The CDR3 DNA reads TGTGCCAGCAGCTCCATCTACCTGGTGACTGAAGCTTTCTTT. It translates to CASSSIYLVTEAFF.